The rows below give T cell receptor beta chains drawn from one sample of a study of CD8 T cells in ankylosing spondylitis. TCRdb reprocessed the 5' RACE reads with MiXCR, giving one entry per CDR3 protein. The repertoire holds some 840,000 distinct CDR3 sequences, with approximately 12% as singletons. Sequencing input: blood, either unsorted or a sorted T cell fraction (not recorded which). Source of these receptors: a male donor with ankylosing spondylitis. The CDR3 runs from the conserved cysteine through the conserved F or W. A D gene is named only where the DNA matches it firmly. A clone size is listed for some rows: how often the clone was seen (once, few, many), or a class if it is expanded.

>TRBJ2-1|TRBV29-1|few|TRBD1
TGCAGCGCCGCGGACAGGGCCTACAATGAGCAGTTCTTC
CSAADRAYNEQFF
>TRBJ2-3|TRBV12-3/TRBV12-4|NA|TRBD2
TGTGCCAGCAGTTTATTTCGGGCGGGGGGACCGGATACGCAGTATTTT
CASSLFRAGGPDTQYF
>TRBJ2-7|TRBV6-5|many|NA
TGTGCCAGCAGTTACAGATTAGCGGATTACGAGCAGTACTTC
CASSYRLADYEQYF
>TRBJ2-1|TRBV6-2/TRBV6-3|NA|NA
TGTGCCAGCAGTCTCTCGACCCTATCCTACAATGAGCAGTTCTTC
CASSLSTLSYNEQFF
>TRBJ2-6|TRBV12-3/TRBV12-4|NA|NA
TGTGCCAGCAGTATCGGGGCCTCTGGGGCCAACGTCCTGACTTTC
CASSIGASGANVLTF
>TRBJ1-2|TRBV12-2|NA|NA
TGTGCAAGTCGCTTAGGCCCCTTTAGTCACCCTACTAACTATGGCTACACCTTC
CASRLGPFSHPTNYGYTF
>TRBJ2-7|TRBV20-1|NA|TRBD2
TGCAGTGGGGGACGGGGGGTCTACGAGCAGTACTTC
CSGGRGVYEQYF
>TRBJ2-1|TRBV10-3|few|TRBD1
TGTGCCACCAGACCGGGACAGGGCCCCGATGAGCAGTTCTTC
CATRPGQGPDEQFF
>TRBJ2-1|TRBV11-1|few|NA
TGTGCCAGCAGCTCCCGGACTGACAAATCCTACAATGAGCAGTTCTTC
CASSSRTDKSYNEQFF
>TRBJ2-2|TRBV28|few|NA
TGTGCCAGCAGTGGGGTTGGAGGGGCCGGCGACACCGGGGAGCTGTTTTTT
CASSGVGGAGDTGELFF
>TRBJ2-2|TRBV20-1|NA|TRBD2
TGCAGTGCCCCCGGGGCGGGAGATGTCACCGGGGAGCTGTTTTTT
CSAPGAGDVTGELFF
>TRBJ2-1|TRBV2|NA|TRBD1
TGTGCCAGCAGCAGGACAGGGTTTCATGAGCAGTTCTTC
CASSRTGFHEQFF
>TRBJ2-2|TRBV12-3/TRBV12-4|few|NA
TGTGCCAGCAGTTTGTTGTCAGTTTGGAACACCGGGGAGCTGTTTTTT
CASSLLSVWNTGELFF
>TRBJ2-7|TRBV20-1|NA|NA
TGCAGTGCGAGAGGGGACTCCCTCTACGAGCAGTACTTC
CSARGDSLYEQYF
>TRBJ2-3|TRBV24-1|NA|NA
TGTGCCACCAGTGATCCGACTTACACAGATACGCAGTATTTT
CATSDPTYTDTQYF
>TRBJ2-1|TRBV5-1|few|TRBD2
TGCGCCAGCAGCGAACCGCGGGGGACTAGGAATGAGCAGTTCTTC
CASSEPRGTRNEQFF
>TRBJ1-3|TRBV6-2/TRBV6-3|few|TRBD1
TGTGCCAGCAGTGATCCGGGACAGGTGATCTCTGGAAACACCATATATTTT
CASSDPGQVISGNTIYF
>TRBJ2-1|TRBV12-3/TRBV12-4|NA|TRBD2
TGTGCCAGCAGTTTACATGGGGAGGGTGAGCAGTTCTTC
CASSLHGEGEQFF
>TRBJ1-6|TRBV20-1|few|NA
TGCAGTGCTAGAGGGGGTGGCAGGGCGGATTCGACCCTCCACTTT
CSARGGGRADSTLHF
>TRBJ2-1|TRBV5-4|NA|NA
TGTGCCAGCAGCCTACGGGACCGACCGCAGTTCTTC
CASSLRDRPQFF
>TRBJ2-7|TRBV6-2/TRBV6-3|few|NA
TGTGCCAGCACTCACCGAATGGAGCAGTACTTC
CASTHRMEQYF
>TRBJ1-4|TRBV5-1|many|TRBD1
TGCGCCAGCAGCTTGGCCGGGACAGAAGGTGAAAAACTGTTTTTT
CASSLAGTEGEKLFF
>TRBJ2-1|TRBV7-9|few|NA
TGTGCCAGCAGCTTAGCAGTACCGGGCAATGAGCAGTTCTTC
CASSLAVPGNEQFF
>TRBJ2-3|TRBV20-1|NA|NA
TGCAGTGCTCTGGGAGGCGAGAAGCGCACAGATACGCAGTATTTT
CSALGGEKRTDTQYF
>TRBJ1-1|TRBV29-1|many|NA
TGCAGCGTTGCGCCGGGGCTCCGTTCTGCTGAAGCTTTCTTT
CSVAPGLRSAEAFF
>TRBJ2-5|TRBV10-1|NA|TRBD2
TGCGCCAGCAGTGAGTCCTTAGCGGGAGTATACGGGGAGACCCAGTACTTC
CASSESLAGVYGETQYF
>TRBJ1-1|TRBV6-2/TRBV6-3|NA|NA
TGTGCCAGCAGTTACCGGTCAAGCACCACTGAAGCTTTCTTT
CASSYRSSTTEAFF
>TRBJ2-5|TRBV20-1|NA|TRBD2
TGCAGTGCTAGACTAGCGGGGGGTAAAGAGACCCAGTACTTC
CSARLAGGKETQYF
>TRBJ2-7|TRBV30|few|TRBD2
TGTGCCTGGACGTCGGGGGGTGCCTACGAGCAGTACTTC
CAWTSGGAYEQYF
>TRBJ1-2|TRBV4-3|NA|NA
TGCGCCAGCAGCCAAGACGCCCGGGTGGGAGGCTACACCTTC
CASSQDARVGGYTF
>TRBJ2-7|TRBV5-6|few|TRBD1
TGTGCCAGCAGCTTGTTAACAGGGGTATCCTACGAGCAGTACTTC
CASSLLTGVSYEQYF
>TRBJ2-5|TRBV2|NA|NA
TGTGCCAGCAGTGCCCTCAAAGAGACCCAGTACTTC
CASSALKETQYF
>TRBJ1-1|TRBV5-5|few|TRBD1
TGTGCCAGCAGCATAACAGGGGAATCTGAAGCTTTCTTT
CASSITGESEAFF
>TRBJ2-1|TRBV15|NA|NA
TGTGCCACCTACCCGGGACCTTACAATGAGCAGTTCTTC
CATYPGPYNEQFF
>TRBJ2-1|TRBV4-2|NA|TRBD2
TGTGCCAGCAGCCAAGAAGACCGAGCGGGAGCTTACAATGAGCAGTTCTTC
CASSQEDRAGAYNEQFF
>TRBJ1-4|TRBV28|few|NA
TGTGCCACTCGACCGGCGGCTAATGAAAAACTGTTTTTT
CATRPAANEKLFF
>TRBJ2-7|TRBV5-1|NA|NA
TGCGCCAGCAGCTTGGTTACGTCAGGACGTTTCTACGAGCAGTACTTC
CASSLVTSGRFYEQYF
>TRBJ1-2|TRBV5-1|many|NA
TGCGCCAGCAGCTTGGATCAACAGGGCCAGGATGGCTACACCTTC
CASSLDQQGQDGYTF
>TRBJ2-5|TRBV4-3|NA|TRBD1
TGCGCCAGCAGCCAAGATCACAGGACAGGTCGCCCCCAGTACTTC
CASSQDHRTGRPQYF
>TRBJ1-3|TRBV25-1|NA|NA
TGTGCCAGCACCGACTACTATCCTGGAAACACCATATATTTT
CASTDYYPGNTIYF
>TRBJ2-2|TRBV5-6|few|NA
TGTGCCAGCAGCTTGTTAAGGCCAGGGAGGCGCACCGGGGAGCTGTTTTTT
CASSLLRPGRRTGELFF
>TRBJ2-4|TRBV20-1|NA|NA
TGCAGTGCTTTAGGGTGGAACGCCAAAAACATTCAGTACTTC
CSALGWNAKNIQYF
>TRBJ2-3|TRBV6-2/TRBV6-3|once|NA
TGTGCCACCACCCGACGTCCAAGCACAGATACGCAGTATTTT
CATTRRPSTDTQYF
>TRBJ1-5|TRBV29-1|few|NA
TGCAGCGTGGGGGCAGGGGAATCCCAGCATTTT
CSVGAGESQHF
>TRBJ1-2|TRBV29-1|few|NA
TGCAGCGCCCGTCGGGGACTCTATGGCTACACCTTC
CSARRGLYGYTF
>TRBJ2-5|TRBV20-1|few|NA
TGCAGTGCTAGGATTCTCAAAGAGACCCAGTACTTC
CSARILKETQYF